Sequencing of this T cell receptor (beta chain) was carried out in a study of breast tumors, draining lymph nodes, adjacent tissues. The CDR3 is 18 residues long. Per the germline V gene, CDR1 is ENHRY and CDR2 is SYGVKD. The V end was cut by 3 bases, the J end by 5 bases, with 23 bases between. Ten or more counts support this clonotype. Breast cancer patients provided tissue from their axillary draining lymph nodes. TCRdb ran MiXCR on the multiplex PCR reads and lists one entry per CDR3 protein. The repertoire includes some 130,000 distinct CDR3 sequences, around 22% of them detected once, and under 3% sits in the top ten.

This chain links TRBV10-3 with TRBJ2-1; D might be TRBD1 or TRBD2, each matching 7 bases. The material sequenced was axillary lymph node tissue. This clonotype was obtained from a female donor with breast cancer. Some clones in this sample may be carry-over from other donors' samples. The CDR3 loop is CAISESGGRGGRDNEQFF. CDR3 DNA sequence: TGTGCCATCAGTGAATCCGGGGGCAGGGGGGGCAGGGACAATGAGCAGTTCTTC.